This T cell receptor (beta chain) was documented in a study of cytomegalovirus exposure and HLA in healthy donors. The PCR ran on 60 Vbeta and 13 Jbeta primers. Data came from immunoSEQ multiplex PCR; TCRdb stores just in-frame clones and leaves some out. Of 130,000 or so clones listed, approximately 74% are singletons. CDR1 and CDR2 (germline): SEHNR, FQNEAQ (reference sequence). This CDR3 comprises 15 residues. As regards this clone: Germline and junction disagree at one end, which may indicate a read error.

The clonotype was recovered from a male donor in good health and CMV-seronegative. Sequenced material: PBMCs. The chain joins TRBV7-9 to TRBJ2-1; 7 bases fit TRBD2. The DNA of the CDR3 is TGTTCCAGCAGCTCCACGACCGTTACTAGCGCTAAGCAGTTCTTC. Residues: CSSSSTTVTSAKQFF.